This T cell receptor beta chain was retrieved from a study of blood T cell repertoires in COVID-19. About the study: The United States, Italy and Spain were the sources of the acute and convalescent COVID-19 samples. Sources were T cells, B-cell-depleted T cells, or PBMCs; the material itself was cDNA or gDNA.

The CDR3 spans 15 residues. From germline, CDR1 is KGHDR and CDR2 SFDVKD. Trimming removed 0 bases at V and 6 bases at J, with 10 bases between. Authors' processing steps: Amplified reference gene primers provided the basis for estimating nucleated cell counts. The method was immunoSEQ multiplex PCR; TCRdb's version includes in-frame clones alone and lacks a portion of them. That table supplies the V and J calls and clone size; D and trimming were determined from the DNA. The sample lists approximately 150,000 clones; 80% to 90% were seen once. This receptor was identified in a man aged 65 to 85 with acute or convalescent COVID-19. Sequenced material: peripheral blood. The chain couples TRBV24-1 to TRBJ2-2; a weak D match, TRBD2 (6 bases). The CDR3 region is CATSDLQRESGELFF. The CDR3 bases are TGTGCCACCAGTGATTTGCAACGGGAGTCCGGGGAGCTGTTTTTT.